The 14 T cell receptor beta chains in this list originate from one sample, sequenced in a study of patients and donors after allogeneic stem cell transplantation. TCRdb independently ran MiXCR on the RT-PCR reads; one entry per CDR3 protein. The top ten hold approximately 32% of the sample, which has 57,000 or so distinct CDR3 sequences, more than 10% seen once. Sequencing was performed on blood, either unsorted or a sorted T cell fraction (not recorded which). These receptors originate from a human donor who was either an allogeneic HSCT recipient or a stem cell or donor lymphocyte infusion donor (not recorded which). It is not recorded whose cells these are; they may come from a transplant donor.

This chain joins TRBV11-2 and TRBJ2-2, with TRBD2 identical over 12 bases. Trimming removed 2 bases from V and 6 bases from J; junction bases left unmatched: 7. The germline V gene has CDR1 SGHAT and CDR2 FQNNGV. The CDR3 consists of 17 residues. The CDR3, as DNA: TGTGCCAGCAGCTTATTACTAGCGGGAGGATATTCCGGGGAGCTGTTTTTT. As protein: CASSLLLAGGYSGELFF. The complete variable domain, with remaining parts taken from reference TRBV11-2 and TRBJ2-2, reads EAGVAQSPRYKIIEKRQSVAFWCNPISGHATLYWYQQILGQGPKLLIQFQNNGVVDDSQLPKDRFSAERLKGVDSTLKIQPAKLEDSAVYLCASSLLLAGGYSGELFFGEGSRLTVL.

This clonotype appeared many times. The chain joins TRBV6-5 to TRBJ2-5; 7 nucleotides align to TRBD1. The CDR3 runs 13 residues. The V gene end was trimmed by 6 bases and the J gene end by 6 bases; junction bases not matched to a gene: 7. Looked up from germline, CDR1 is MNHEY and CDR2 is SVGAGI. The CDR3 loop reads CASRSGQEQTQYF. The CDR3, as DNA: TGTGCCAGCAGGTCTGGACAGGAACAGACCCAGTACTTC.

The chain carries TRBV14 and TRBJ1-2; D is unresolved. Germline CDR1 is SGHDN and CDR2 is FVKESK. This CDR3 spans 16 amino acids. V lost 0 bases to trimming and J lost 5 bases, with 16 bases between them. Written as DNA, the CDR3 is TGTGCCAGCAGCCAAGATCAGGAGGGTTCGGGATATGGCTACACCTTC. Its translation: CASSQDQEGSGYGYTF.

This clonotype was detected ten times or more. For the CDR3, the DNA is TGCGCCAGCAGCTTGACCAGCTCCTATAATTCACCCCTCCACTTT. It encodes CASSLTSSYNSPLHF. This sequence joins TRBV5-1 and TRBJ1-6; no clear D. CDR1 is SGHRS, CDR2 YFSETQ, per germline. The CDR3 spans 15 residues. Deletions cut 1 base from V and 0 bases from J, with 5 bases between.

This clonotype has only a few counts. The chain's CDR3 is CASTLRAGSYEQYF. The CDR3 DNA reads TGTGCCAGCACTCTACGGGCAGGTTCCTACGAGCAGTACTTC. The chain recombines TRBV6-5 with TRBJ2-7, with unresolved D. Germline V gene lookup returns CDR1 MNHEY and CDR2 SVGAGI. Trimming pared 7 bases from V and 1 base from J, leaving 14 bases between. The CDR3 sequence is 14 residues long.

J is TRBJ2-7 and V is TRBV20-1; D uncertain. Germline V gene data show CDR1 as DFQATT and CDR2 as SNEGSKA (reference sequence). The ends were cut back, 7 bases at V and 1 base at J, with 11 bases in the middle. CDR3 length: 12 residues. CDR3 DNA sequence: TGCAGTGGAAACCGCGGTTCCTACGAGCAGTACTTC. Protein: CSGNRGSYEQYF.

This clonotype has a count of ten or more. The rearrangement uses TRBV5-1 and TRBJ1-2; 9 bases match TRBD1. V trimming: 3 bases; J trimming: 6 bases; junction bases outside the gene matches: 9. Germline CDR1 and CDR2: SGHRS and YFSETQ. The CDR3 totals 15 residues. Written as DNA, the CDR3 is TGCGCCAGCAGCTCGGCCAGGACAGGGGAAAATGGCTACACCTTC. It translates to CASSSARTGENGYTF. Drawing the rest from reference TRBV5-1 and TRBJ1-2, the complete variable domain is KAGVTQTPRYLIKTRGQQVTLSCSPISGHRSVSWYQQTPGQGLQFLFEYFSETQRNKGNFPGRFSGRQFSNSRSEMNVSTLELGDSALYLCASSSARTGENGYTFGSGTRLTVV.

This clonotype was detected many times. The chain joins TRBV20-1 to TRBJ1-2, with no clear D. Germline values: CDR1 DFQATT, CDR2 SNEGSKA (reference sequence). The CDR3 is 11 amino acids. Trimming cost V 4 bases and J 2 bases, with 5 bases left between them. This CDR3 is CSATLNYGYTF. The CDR3 region has the DNA TGCAGTGCTACATTGAACTATGGCTACACCTTC.

CDR3 sequence reads: CASSHRPAGGNTGELFF. For the CDR3, the DNA is TGTGCCAGCAGCCACCGACCGGCGGGAGGAAACACCGGGGAGCTGTTTTTT. This sequence joins TRBV3-1 and TRBJ2-2, with 8 bases identical to TRBD2. Germline-derived CDR1 and CDR2 are LGHDT and YNNKEL (reference sequence). The CDR3 runs to 17 residues. V lost 3 bases, J lost 2 bases, and 8 bases stayed unmatched.

This clonotype came up a few times. This chain's CDR3 is CASSLAGSVSYEQYF. In nucleotides, the CDR3 is TGTGCCAGCAGTTTAGCCGGGTCCGTTTCCTACGAGCAGTACTTC. The chain links TRBV27 to TRBJ2-7; D gene unclear. Trimming removed 2 bases from V and 1 base from J, with 12 bases in between. The V gene's germline CDR1 is MNHEY and CDR2 SMNVEV (reference sequence). This CDR3 is 15 amino acids long.

In its sample, this clonotype was seen a few times. The V and J genes are TRBV6-5 and TRBJ2-7; no clear D gene. The CDR3 runs 13 residues. V was clipped by 4 bases and J by 3 bases, with 10 bases between them. Germline V CDR1 and CDR2: MNHEY, SVGAGI. CDR3 region: CASSSQAYYEQYF. In DNA form, the CDR3 reads TGTGCCAGCAGTTCACAAGCCTACTACGAGCAGTACTTC.

The rearrangement links TRBV11-2 to TRBJ2-5; 7 bases line up with TRBD1. The CDR3 is 15 amino acids. The ends lost 5 bases at V and 8 bases at J; junction bases unmatched: 14. Looked up from germline, CDR1 is SGHAT and CDR2 is FQNNGV. In DNA form, the CDR3 reads TGTGCCAGCAGCCCCATCGAGGGACCAGGGGGTACCCAGTACTTC. Protein product: CASSPIEGPGGTQYF. The whole variable domain, remainder taken from reference TRBV11-2 and TRBJ2-5, is EAGVAQSPRYKIIEKRQSVAFWCNPISGHATLYWYQQILGQGPKLLIQFQNNGVVDDSQLPKDRFSAERLKGVDSTLKIQPAKLEDSAVYLCASSPIEGPGGTQYFGPGTRLLVL.

This clonotype was picked up a small number of times. The chain has TRBV7-2 and TRBJ2-1; 10 nucleotides align to TRBD2. The trim removed 5 bases at V and 3 bases at J, leaving 10 bases unmatched. The CDR3 sequence is 17 residues long. The V gene's germline CDR1 is SGHTA and CDR2 FQGNSA. CDR3 amino acids: CASSPSGRAQGYNEQFF. The CDR3 DNA is TGTGCCAGCAGCCCGAGCGGGAGGGCCCAGGGCTACAATGAGCAGTTCTTC. Full variable domain (remainder filled in from reference TRBV7-2 and TRBJ2-1): GAGVSQSPSNKVTEKGKDVELRCDPISGHTALYWYRQSLGQGLEFLIYFQGNSAPDKSGLPSDRFSAERTGGSVSTLTIQRTQQEDSAVYLCASSPSGRAQGYNEQFFGPGTRLTVL.

This clonotype showed up just a few times. This chain joins TRBV6-1 and TRBJ1-6; TRBD1 is a possible D gene (5 bases). CDR3 length: 17 amino acids. V was clipped by 4 bases and J by 2 bases, with 15 bases between them. CDR1 and CDR2 (germline): MNHNS, SASEGT. The CDR3 DNA reads TGTGCCAGCAGTGGGCAGGGATTCTACGCCTATAATTCACCCCTCCACTTT. Amino acids: CASSGQGFYAYNSPLHF.